Listed below are T cell receptor beta chains from one sample, sequenced in a study of response to subunit inactivated influenza vaccine. MiXCR was run by TCRdb on the RT-PCR reads, yielding one entry per CDR3 protein. The repertoire includes 650,000 to 700,000 distinct CDR3 sequences, 15% to 18% of them detected once, and around a tenth sits in the top ten. The sample consisted of PBMCs from blood, taken approximately 12 days after vaccination. The receptors were gathered from a man aged 50 to 60 who received an inactivated influenza vaccine. Each CDR3 is given with its conserved first and last residue. Fields, in order: D gene, V gene, J gene, clone size, CDR3 protein, CDR3 DNA. D genes are given only for firm matches. The size entry is marked missing in some rows and otherwise reads once, few, many or a size class.

TRBD1	TRBV29-1	TRBJ2-1	NA	CSVEDLQTGGSYNEQFF	TGCAGCGTTGAAGATCTACAGACAGGGGGCTCCTACAATGAGCAGTTCTTC
NA	TRBV20-1	TRBJ2-1	few	CSARDPLGGSAVDEQFF	TGCAGTGCTAGAGATCCCCTCGGTGGGAGTGCGGTCGATGAGCAGTTCTTC
NA	TRBV7-9	TRBJ2-3	NA	CASSLRVADTQYF	TGTGCCAGCAGCTTACGGGTTGCGGATACGCAGTATTTT
NA	TRBV30	TRBJ2-1	NA	CAWSTGQFAYNEQFF	TGTGCCTGGAGTACCGGACAGTTCGCCTACAATGAGCAGTTCTTC
TRBD2	TRBV28	TRBJ2-1	NA	CASSLRSGLAAYSYNEQFF	TGTGCCAGCAGTTTGAGGTCGGGACTAGCGGCATACTCCTACAATGAGCAGTTCTTC
TRBD2	TRBV6-2/TRBV6-3	TRBJ2-6	NA	CASSYEAVGGGASGANVLTF	TGTGCCAGCAGTTACGAGGCGGTAGGCGGGGGGGCGTCTGGGGCCAACGTCCTGACTTTC
NA	TRBV10-3	TRBJ2-5	NA	CAISDRTGGGETQYF	TGTGCCATCAGTGACAGGACAGGTGGGGGGGAGACCCAGTACTTC
NA	TRBV11-2	TRBJ2-1	NA	CASSVDKPAEQFF	TGTGCCAGCAGCGTGGACAAGCCTGCGGAGCAGTTCTTC
TRBD1	TRBV6-5	TRBJ2-3	NA	CASSYRTIGQAITDTQYF	TGTGCCAGCAGTTACCGGACCATTGGACAGGCGATTACAGATACGCAGTATTTT
NA	TRBV3-1	TRBJ2-1	few	CASSQVAGSDTLRVGRWEQFF	TGTGCCAGCAGCCAAGTGGCGGGGAGCGACACCCTTAGAGTCGGTCGTTGGGAGCAGTTCTTC
NA	TRBV5-1	TRBJ2-2	NA	CASSDRDPNTGELFF	TGCGCCAGCAGCGACCGGGACCCGAACACCGGGGAGCTGTTTTTT
NA	TRBV9	TRBJ2-4	NA	CASSSMDSSANIQYF	TGTGCCAGCAGCTCGATGGACAGCTCTGCGAACATTCAGTACTTC
TRBD2	TRBV4-3	TRBJ2-7	NA	CASSHVTGTRVYEQYF	TGCGCCAGCAGCCATGTTACCGGGACTAGGGTGTACGAGCAGTACTTC
NA	TRBV6-5	TRBJ2-6	few	CASSYSTRWQWANVLTF	TGTGCCAGCAGTTACAGTACACGCTGGCAATGGGCCAACGTCCTGACTTTC
NA	TRBV5-7	TRBJ1-2	NA	CASSLGGGYYGYTF	TGTGCCAGCAGCTTGGGGGGAGGCTACTATGGCTACACCTTC
NA	TRBV30	TRBJ2-1	few	CAWGGSHNEQFF	TGTGCCTGGGGCGGCTCTCACAATGAGCAGTTCTTC
NA	TRBV5-1	TRBJ2-2	few	CASSLELAHTGELFF	TGCGCCAGCAGCTTGGAGCTAGCGCACACCGGGGAGCTGTTTTTT
NA	TRBV20-1	TRBJ2-7	NA	CSARSGDFYEQYF	TGCAGTGCTAGGTCGGGTGATTTCTACGAGCAGTACTTC
NA	TRBV15	TRBJ2-3	NA	CATSRVSGTYTDTQYF	TGTGCCACCAGCAGAGTATCGGGGACCTACACAGATACGCAGTATTTT
NA	TRBV9	TRBJ1-6	NA	CASSLSTDYNSPLHF	TGTGCCAGCAGCCTATCGACAGATTATAATTCACCCCTCCACTTT
TRBD1	TRBV6-1	TRBJ1-2	many	CASSQTGTYGYTF	TGTGCCAGCAGTCAGACAGGGACCTATGGCTACACCTTC
TRBD2	TRBV10-3	TRBJ2-2	NA	CAIKTSGRANTGELFF	TGTGCCATCAAGACTAGCGGGAGGGCGAACACCGGGGAGCTGTTTTTT
NA	TRBV10-3	TRBJ2-7	NA	CAISDGYTAEQYF	TGTGCCATCAGTGATGGCTATACCGCCGAGCAGTACTTC
NA	TRBV7-7	TRBJ2-1	NA	CASSSRDPGEQFF	TGTGCTAGCAGCTCCCGGGACCCCGGTGAGCAGTTCTTC
TRBD1	TRBV10-2	TRBJ1-2	NA	CASSEQGDYGYTF	TGCGCCAGCAGTGAACAGGGGGACTATGGCTACACCTTC
TRBD1	TRBV5-1	TRBJ2-2	few	CASSYDRGWSGELFF	TGCGCCAGCAGCTACGACAGGGGCTGGAGCGGGGAGCTGTTTTTT
TRBD1	TRBV7-8	TRBJ2-1	NA	CASSLARFPGGRAFYNEQFF	TGTGCCAGCAGCTTAGCTCGATTCCCAGGGGGCAGGGCCTTCTACAATGAGCAGTTCTTC
TRBD2	TRBV5-6	TRBJ2-3	NA	CASSLVAGGTQYF	TGTGCCAGCAGCTTGGTAGCGGGAGGTACGCAGTATTTT
TRBD2	TRBV4-3	TRBJ2-3	NA	CASSQWTSGSTWTTDTQYF	TGCGCCAGCAGCCAGTGGACTAGCGGGAGTACTTGGACCACAGATACGCAGTATTTT
NA	TRBV18	TRBJ1-4	few	CASSPPRSGLATNEKLFF	TGTGCCAGCTCACCACCGAGGTCCGGATTAGCAACTAATGAAAAACTGTTTTTT
TRBD2	TRBV10-3	TRBJ2-7	few	CAINPPLRLAHEQYF	TGTGCCATCAATCCGCCCCTTAGACTAGCTCACGAGCAGTACTTC
TRBD2	TRBV12-3/TRBV12-4	TRBJ2-1	many	CASSLGPGLALPEQFF	TGTGCCAGCAGTTTAGGACCGGGACTAGCTCTCCCTGAGCAGTTCTTC
TRBD2	TRBV29-1	TRBJ2-2	few	CSVDPSGNTGELFF	TGCAGCGTTGATCCTAGCGGGAACACCGGGGAGCTGTTTTTT
NA	TRBV5-4	TRBJ1-4	few	CASSLASIRASWTTNEKLFF	TGTGCCAGCAGCTTGGCCAGTATCAGGGCTAGTTGGACAACTAATGAAAAACTGTTTTTT
NA	TRBV25-1	TRBJ2-1	NA	CASSVQGRGEQFF	TGTGCCAGCAGTGTGCAGGGACGGGGTGAGCAGTTCTTC
NA	TRBV24-1	TRBJ2-1	few	CATSVGHYNEQFF	TGTGCCACCAGTGTGGGCCACTACAATGAGCAGTTCTTC
TRBD1	TRBV28	TRBJ2-7	many	CASSLGQREQYF	TGTGCCAGCAGTTTGGGACAGCGCGAGCAGTACTTC
NA	TRBV10-2	TRBJ1-1	NA	CASSIVVYTEAFF	TGCGCCAGCAGTATAGTAGTGTACACTGAAGCTTTCTTT
NA	TRBV18	TRBJ2-1	NA	CASSLDRSRNEQFF	TGTGCCAGCTCGCTCGATCGGAGCAGGAATGAGCAGTTCTTC
NA	TRBV10-3	TRBJ2-2	many	CAISGARDTGELFF	TGTGCCATCTCGGGGGCAAGGGACACCGGGGAGCTGTTTTTT
TRBD2	TRBV4-2	TRBJ2-1	many	CASSQVLALRNEQFF	TGTGCCAGCAGCCAGGTACTAGCGTTAAGGAATGAGCAGTTCTTC
NA	TRBV20-1	TRBJ2-5	NA	CSARELGVLWAETQYF	TGCAGTGCTAGAGAGTTAGGAGTTTTGTGGGCTGAGACCCAGTACTTC
NA	TRBV2	TRBJ2-1	few	CASNIGPYNEQFF	TGTGCCAGCAATATCGGCCCCTACAATGAGCAGTTCTTC
TRBD1	TRBV20-1	TRBJ1-1	NA	CSAGQGWNTEAFF	TGCAGTGCTGGACAGGGATGGAACACTGAAGCTTTCTTT
NA	TRBV5-1	TRBJ1-5	few	CASSLDSDQPQHF	TGCGCCAGCAGCTTGGATTCAGATCAGCCCCAGCATTTT
NA	TRBV29-1	TRBJ1-1	many	CSVDPGLNTEAFF	TGCAGCGTTGATCCGGGATTGAACACTGAAGCTTTCTTT
NA	TRBV7-9	TRBJ2-7	once	CASARGGSMGYEQYF	TGTGCCAGCGCCCGAGGGGGGAGTATGGGCTACGAGCAGTACTTC
NA	TRBV20-1	TRBJ1-2	NA	CSARHPGLQRGYTF	TGCAGTGCTAGACACCCGGGCCTGCAGCGGGGCTACACCTTC
TRBD1	TRBV11-1	TRBJ2-6	few	CASSFQGQARSGANVLTF	TGTGCCAGCAGTTTCCAAGGACAGGCAAGATCTGGGGCCAACGTCCTGACTTTC
NA	TRBV9	TRBJ1-5	NA	CASSPGLFNQPQHF	TGTGCCAGCAGCCCCGGTCTGTTCAATCAGCCCCAGCATTTT
NA	TRBV12-3/TRBV12-4	TRBJ2-6	few	CASSRGHNSGANVLTF	TGTGCCAGCAGCCGAGGACACAACTCTGGGGCCAACGTCCTGACTTTC
NA	TRBV27	TRBJ2-1	few	CASSYTPQARSDNEQFF	TGTGCCAGCAGTTACACCCCCCAGGCCCGTTCGGATAATGAGCAGTTCTTC